These 6 T cell receptor beta chains were sequenced from one sample in a study of technical replicates of blood from several donors. Repertoires were generated with immunoSEQ multiplex PCR, while TCRdb's copy carries only in-frame clones and drops some. The sample has around 62,000 clones, roughly 98% seen once; the top ten hold roughly 0.17%. The material sequenced was T cells isolated from PBMCs. These receptor sequences come from a human donor in good health.

The chain links TRBV5-5 to TRBJ1-1; the D gene is possibly TRBD1 (5 bases). Per the germline V gene, CDR1 is SGHKS and CDR2 is YYEKEE (reference sequence). The CDR3 has 14 amino acids. Trimming removed 2 bases at V and 3 bases at J, with 11 bases between. The CDR3 loop reads CASSLRQRYTEAFF. DNA for the CDR3: TGTGCCAGCAGCTTAAGACAGAGGTACACTGAAGCTTTCTTT.

The chain links TRBV11-3 to TRBJ2-5, with D uncertain. CDR3 length: 12 residues. The germline V gene encodes CDR1 SGHNT and CDR2 YENEEA. V was clipped by 8 bases and J by 5 bases, with 12 bases between them. The CDR3 spells CASVPDLETQYF. DNA for the CDR3: TGTGCCAGCGTACCCGACTTGGAGACCCAGTACTTC. Based on the CDR3 plus reference TRBV11-3 and TRBJ2-5, the full variable domain is EAGVVQSPRYKIIEKKQPVAFWCNPISGHNTLYWYLQNLGQGPELLIRYENEEAVDDSQLPKDRFSAERLKGVDSTLKIQPAELGDSAVYLCASVPDLETQYFGPGTRLLVL.

This rearrangement joins TRBV19 to TRBJ1-2; perhaps TRBD1 as D (5 bases). Germline values: CDR1 LNHDA, CDR2 SQIVND (reference sequence). Deletions cut 2 bases from V and 8 bases from J, with 15 bases between. CDR3 size: 14 residues. The chain's CDR3 is CASSIRRGGWGYTF. The DNA of the CDR3 is TGTGCCAGTAGTATACGACGCGGGGGTTGGGGCTACACCTTC.

The gene calls are TRBV5-1 and TRBJ2-2; D is ambiguous. V shed 3 bases and J shed 4 bases, with 13 bases lying between them. Looked up from germline, CDR1 is SGHRS and CDR2 is YFSETQ. The CDR3 loop spans 15 amino acids. In DNA, the CDR3 is TGCGCCAGCAGCTGGTTAGACTCTAGCACCGGGGAGCTGTTTTTT. This encodes CASSWLDSSTGELFF.

This clone was observed once. V usage is TRBV11-2 and J usage is TRBJ2-7; the D is unclear. This CDR3 is built from 15 residues. Germline V gene data show CDR1 as SGHAT and CDR2 as FQNNGV. Deletions cut 0 bases from V and 2 bases from J, with 11 bases between. The CDR3 is CASSLDRDTAYEQYF. The CDR3, as DNA: TGTGCCAGCAGCTTAGATCGAGACACAGCCTACGAGCAGTACTTC. Filled out from reference TRBV11-2 and TRBJ2-7, the complete variable domain reads EAGVAQSPRYKIIEKRQSVAFWCNPISGHATLYWYQQILGQGPKLLIQFQNNGVVDDSQLPKDRFSAERLKGVDSTLKIQPAKLEDSAVYLCASSLDRDTAYEQYFGPGTRLTVT.

The chain links TRBV4-2 to TRBJ2-5; no clear D. Trimming pared 2 bases from V and 6 bases from J, leaving 16 bases between. Germline V lookup: CDR1 LGHNA, CDR2 YNFKEQ. The CDR3 runs 15 residues. CDR3 region: CASSQWATEEQTQYF. In DNA, the CDR3 is TGTGCCAGCAGCCAATGGGCTACGGAAGAGCAGACCCAGTACTTC.